This entry describes one TCR beta chain. These data come from a study of CD8 T cells in Susac syndrome. Germline V gene data show CDR1 as SGHTA and CDR2 as FQGNSA. The CDR3 extends over 16 amino acids. Trimming took 3 bases from V and 0 from J, leaving 14 bases between them. An amount of RNA that ranged from 0.5 to 1 ug was reverse transcribed with random hexamers. The TCR beta CDR3 was amplified by immunoSEQ multiplex PCR across 54 Vbeta, 13 Jbeta. In TCRdb, the immunoSEQ multiplex PCR reads were re-called with MiXCR into one record per CDR3 protein. The data show fewer than 350,000 distinct CDR3 sequences, with about 91% seen just once and over 0.05% held by the top ten. From blood CD8+ and CD4+ T cells, the TCR beta chain was sequenced.

V gene TRBV7-2 combines with J gene TRBJ1-1, with a weak D call TRBD1 (5 bases). The sequenced sample consisted of CD4+ T cells from PBMCs. The receptor comes from a human donor with multiple sclerosis. The CDR3 sequence is CASSLYNTGVNTEAFF. The CDR3 coding sequence is TGTGCCAGCAGCTTGTACAATACAGGAGTGAACACTGAAGCTTTCTTT.